A single sample gave rise to the 7 T cell receptor beta chains below, sequenced in a study of cytomegalovirus exposure and HLA in healthy donors. The PCR contained 60 Vbeta and 13 Jbeta primers. This table comes from immunoSEQ multiplex PCR, and its TCRdb copy is limited to in-frame clones, with some not included. In the table there are over 95,000 clones, 76% of which are singletons. Material for sequencing was PBMCs. These receptors all stem from a woman aged 40 to 50 in good health and CMV-seropositive.

This chain joins TRBV7-9 and TRBJ2-7, with a weak D call TRBD2 (6 bases). V shed 5 bases and J shed 9 bases, with 14 bases lying between them. The germline V gene has CDR1 SEHNR and CDR2 FQNEAQ (reference sequence). The CDR3 length is 12 residues. DNA for the CDR3: TGTGCCAGCAGCAAGGACCTGGAGGGGCAGTACTTC. Translated: CASSKDLEGQYF.

This chain uses TRBV2 with TRBJ2-1, with 10 bases lining up with TRBD2. V was pared by 7 bases and J by 7 bases, with 7 bases of the junction left unmatched. The CDR3 is made up of 14 amino acids. Germline values: CDR1 SNHLY, CDR2 FYNNEI. CDR3 sequence reads: CASITLAGANEQFF. The CDR3 region has the DNA TGTGCCAGCATTACGCTAGCGGGGGCTAATGAGCAGTTCTTC.

The V call is TRBV5-1, the J call TRBJ1-4; D perhaps matches TRBD1 (6 bases). Per germline, CDR1 SGHRS and CDR2 YFSETQ. The CDR3 has 14 residues. Trimming removed 3 bases from V and 5 bases from J, with 11 bases in between. This CDR3 is CASSYGQTNEKLFF. The DNA of the CDR3 is TGCGCCAGCAGCTATGGACAGACGAATGAAAAACTGTTTTTT.

The chain joins TRBV7-8 to TRBJ1-2; D remains unclear. CDR3 size: 14 residues. V gave up 0 bases and J gave up 5 bases, with 10 bases separating them. Germline V gene lookup returns CDR1 SGHVS and CDR2 FQNEAQ. The CDR3 loop reads CASSLAAPIYGYTF. In nucleotides, the CDR3 is TGTGCCAGCAGCTTAGCAGCCCCGATATATGGCTACACCTTC.

In its sample, this clone was seen a few times. J is TRBJ1-5 and V is TRBV5-1; tentatively, D is TRBD1 (5 bases). Looked up from germline, CDR1 is SGHRS and CDR2 is YFSETQ. Trimming pared 1 base from V and 5 bases from J, leaving 10 bases between. This CDR3 region has 14 residues. CDR3 protein: CASSLSGWDQPQHF. The CDR3 DNA sequence: TGCGCCAGCAGCTTGTCAGGGTGGGATCAGCCCCAGCATTTT.

The V call is TRBV5-4, the J call TRBJ1-4, with 9 bases matching TRBD1. Germline loops: CDR1 SGHNT, CDR2 YYREEE (reference sequence). V dropped 4 bases and J dropped 7; count of bases not matched to a gene: 5. CDR3 length: 14 residues. This chain's CDR3 is CASSGTGRAEKLFF. The CDR3 DNA reads as TGTGCCAGCAGCGGGACAGGGAGAGCTGAAAAACTGTTTTTT.

The V gene is TRBV9, the J gene TRBJ2-1; D is perhaps TRBD2 (6 bases). The germline CDR1 and CDR2 sequences are SGDLS and YYNGEE. The CDR3 totals 16 residues. V was trimmed by 3 bases and J by 1 base, leaving 14 bases between them. The CDR3 protein is CASSEGTGVSYNEQFF. In DNA, the CDR3 is TGTGCCAGCAGCGAGGGGACGGGGGTGTCCTACAATGAGCAGTTCTTC. Variable domain in full (rest from reference TRBV9 and TRBJ2-1): DSGVTQTPKHLITATGQRVTLRCSPRSGDLSVYWYQQSLDQGLQFLIQYYNGEERAKGNILERFSAQQFPDLHSELNLSSLELGDSALYFCASSEGTGVSYNEQFFGPGTRLTVL.